This entry is about one T cell receptor (beta chain). What it binds is unknown. This sample was included in a study of T cell responses to AZD1222 COVID-19 vaccine. Study information: Both about-4-week and about-12-week second-dose recipients were combined. General study findings and limits: At baseline, just five to seven AZD1222 recipients tested seropositive. Repertoires were obtained only post-peak T cell response. Spike-specific TCR breadth rose after two AZD1222 doses, and depth rose as well.

With V trimmed by 7 bases and J by 7 bases, 7 bases remained unmatched. The germline V gene has CDR1 LNHDA and CDR2 SQIVND (reference sequence). The CDR3 length is 14 residues. The assay was immunoSEQ multiplex PCR, and TCRdb's table has in-frame clones only and misses some. The data contain fewer than 150,000 clones, roughly 88% of them singletons. Source: peripheral blood, taken on day 0 of AZD1222 vaccination. The clonotype was recovered from an adult in good health. The chain joins TRBV19 to TRBJ1-6, with 7 bases that match TRBD1. CDR3 in DNA: TGTGCCAGTACGGACAGGATCCAAAATTCACCCCTCCACTTT. Translation: CASTDRIQNSPLHF.